The rows below give T cell receptor beta chains drawn from one sample of a study of T cell repertoires in cytomegalovirus infection. The antigens for these receptors are not known. MiXCR, run by TCRdb on the reads, gives a single entry per CDR3 protein. The data show a few hundred thousand distinct CDR3 sequences, roughly 34% seen once. Sequenced here: cultured PBMCs, sampled from culture after CMV antigen stimulation. The receptors derive from a human donor in good health (CMV status not recorded). Some clones in this sample may be carry-over from other donors' samples. Each CDR3 is given with its conserved first and last residue.

v_gene	j_gene	CDR3aa
TRBV5-4	TRBJ2-1	CASSFGWETLNEQFF
TRBV7-2	TRBJ2-7	CASSPGRGQYF
TRBV9	TRBJ2-1	CASSARGPGLNTDEQFF
TRBV28	TRBJ2-7	CASSLFSGQSSYEQYF
TRBV5-4	TRBJ2-4	CASSFATLTGRAKNIQYF
TRBV28	TRBJ1-6	CASSVRRSYNSPLHF
TRBV4-1	TRBJ1-5	CASSEGPDQPQHF
TRBV7-2	TRBJ1-6	CASSLARGRSPLHF
TRBV7-2	TRBJ2-1	CASSLVPEHEQFF
TRBV28	TRBJ1-1	CASSPGEDTEAFF
TRBV7-2	TRBJ1-2	CASSSDSYGYTF
TRBV5-6	TRBJ1-1	CASSLMTVLNTEAFF
TRBV19	TRBJ1-1	CATAPRNTEAFF
TRBV20-1	TRBJ2-6	CSAIDRAGANVLTF
TRBV12-5	TRBJ2-1	CASGSPGSRLFNEQFF
TRBV28	TRBJ1-1	CASSLTDRNTEAFF
TRBV19	TRBJ2-1	CASKFRAGLGNEQFF
TRBV7-2	TRBJ2-5	CASSQTRETQYF
TRBV7-6	TRBJ2-3	CASSFRAGGSSSTDTQYF
TRBV7-6	TRBJ2-4	CASSGGGWTKNIQYF
TRBV5-4	TRBJ2-3	CASSTRRGGGVTDTQYF
TRBV6-4	TRBJ2-1	CASRAGAGNEQFF
TRBV7-6	TRBJ2-2	CASSLVADMTGELFF
TRBV28	TRBJ1-5	CASISVNQPQHF
TRBV5-4	TRBJ2-3	CATRLLSTDTQYF
TRBV7-2	TRBJ2-7	CASSSKPDPGSYEQYF
TRBV6-8	TRBJ2-2	CASSYLGAANTGERFF
TRBV12-5	TRBJ1-5	CASARGGMGQPQHF
TRBV7-6	TRBJ1-2	CASSPNRVGGYTF
TRBV15	TRBJ1-2	CATSREGQGVEGDGYTF
TRBV20-1	TRBJ1-2	CSASGSAVSNYGYTF
TRBV11-1	TRBJ2-1	CASSLGRANEQFF
TRBV12-5	TRBJ1-2	CASGLIDNGYTF
TRBV7-2	TRBJ2-1	CASRAMEEQFF
TRBV11-1	TRBJ2-2	CASSRDRGELFF
TRBV7-9	TRBJ1-4	CASSLATGSNEKLFF
TRBV19	TRBJ2-1	CASSWSAGSYNEQFF
TRBV6-1	TRBJ1-5	CASSVSRFGAGQPQHF
TRBV19	TRBJ1-1	CASSRPGQQNTEAFF
TRBV20-1	TRBJ2-3	CSAFRLAALTDTQYF
TRBV19	TRBJ1-6	CASSGELNSPLHF
TRBV7-3	TRBJ2-1	CASSLAVSGVGDEQFF
TRBV7-8	TRBJ1-1	CASSLGGLGRRAFF